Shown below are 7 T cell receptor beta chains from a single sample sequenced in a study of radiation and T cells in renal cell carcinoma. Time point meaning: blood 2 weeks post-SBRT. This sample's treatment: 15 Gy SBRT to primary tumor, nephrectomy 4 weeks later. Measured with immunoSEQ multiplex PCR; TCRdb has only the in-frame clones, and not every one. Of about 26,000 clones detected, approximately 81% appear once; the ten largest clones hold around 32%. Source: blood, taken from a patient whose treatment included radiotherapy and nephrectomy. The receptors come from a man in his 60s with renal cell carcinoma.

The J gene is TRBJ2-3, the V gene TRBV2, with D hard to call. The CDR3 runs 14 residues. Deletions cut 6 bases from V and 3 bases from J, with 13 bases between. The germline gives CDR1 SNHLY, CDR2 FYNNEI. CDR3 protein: CASRVTIGTDTQYF. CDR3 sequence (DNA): TGTGCCAGCAGGGTGACCATCGGTACAGATACGCAGTATTTT. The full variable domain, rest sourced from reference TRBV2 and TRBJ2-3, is EPEVTQTPSHQVTQMGQEVILRCVPISNHLYFYWYRQILGQKVEFLVSFYNNEISEKSEIFDDQFSVERPDGSNFTLKIRSTKLEDSAMYFCASRVTIGTDTQYFGPGTRLTVL.

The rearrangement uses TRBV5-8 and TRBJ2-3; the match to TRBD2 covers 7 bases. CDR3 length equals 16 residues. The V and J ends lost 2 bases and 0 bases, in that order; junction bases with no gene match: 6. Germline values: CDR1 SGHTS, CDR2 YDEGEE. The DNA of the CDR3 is TGTGCCAGCAGCTTACTAACCGGGGGGAGCACAGATACGCAGTATTTT. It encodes CASSLLTGGSTDTQYF.

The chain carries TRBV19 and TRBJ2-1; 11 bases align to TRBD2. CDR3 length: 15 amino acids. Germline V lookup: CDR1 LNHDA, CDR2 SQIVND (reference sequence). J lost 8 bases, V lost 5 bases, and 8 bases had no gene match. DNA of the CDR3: TGTGCCAGTAGTCTTAGCGGGAGGGCCCTCGATGAGCAGTTCTTC. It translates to CASSLSGRALDEQFF.

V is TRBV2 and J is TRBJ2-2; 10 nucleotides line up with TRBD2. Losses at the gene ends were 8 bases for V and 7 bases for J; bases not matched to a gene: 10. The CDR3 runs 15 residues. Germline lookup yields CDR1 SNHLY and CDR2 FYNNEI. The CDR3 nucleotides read TGTGCCAGCGAGGCTAGCGGGAGTACTGGCGGGGAGCTGTTTTTT. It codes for CASEASGSTGGELFF.

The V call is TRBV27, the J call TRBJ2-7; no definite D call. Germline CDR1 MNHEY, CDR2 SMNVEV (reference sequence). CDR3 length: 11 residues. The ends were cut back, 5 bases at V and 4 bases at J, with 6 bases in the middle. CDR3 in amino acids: CASSALYEQYF. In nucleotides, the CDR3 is TGTGCCAGCAGTGCCTTGTACGAGCAGTACTTC.

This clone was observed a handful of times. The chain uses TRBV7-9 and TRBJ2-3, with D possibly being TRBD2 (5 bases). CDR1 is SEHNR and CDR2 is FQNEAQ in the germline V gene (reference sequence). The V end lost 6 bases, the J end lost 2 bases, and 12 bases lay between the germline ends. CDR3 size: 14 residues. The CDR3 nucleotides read TGTGCCAGCAGTCGGGGATTGTACACAGATACGCAGTATTTT. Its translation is CASSRGLYTDTQYF.

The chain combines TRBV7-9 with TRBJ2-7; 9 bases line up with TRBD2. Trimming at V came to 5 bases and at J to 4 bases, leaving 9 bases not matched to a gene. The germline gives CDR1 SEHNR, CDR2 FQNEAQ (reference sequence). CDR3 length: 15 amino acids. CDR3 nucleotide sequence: TGTGCCAGCAGCCTCCCGGGCGGGAGGGCTTACGAGCAGTACTTC. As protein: CASSLPGGRAYEQYF.